The TCR beta chain described here comes from a study of CD8 T cells in ankylosing spondylitis. With molecular barcodes, quantitative 5'-RACE was used to make the TCR beta libraries. From the 5' RACE reads, TCRdb called clonotypes with MiXCR, one entry per CDR3 protein. The sample includes about 190,000 distinct CDR3 sequences, 10% to 15% seen only once; the top ten take roughly 11%. Germline V CDR1 and CDR2: SGHTA, FQGNSA. The CDR3 sequence is 13 residues long. Trimming removed 5 bases from V and 0 bases from J, with 5 bases in between. This clonotype appeared a few times. The clonotype originates from a female donor with ankylosing spondylitis or in good health (not recorded which). The chain couples TRBV7-2 to TRBJ2-1; tentatively, D is TRBD2 (5 bases). The sample comprised blood, either unsorted or a sorted T cell fraction (not recorded which). CDR3 in amino acids: CASSTSSYNEQFF. The CDR3 DNA is TGTGCCAGCAGCACTAGCTCCTACAATGAGCAGTTCTTC. Based on the CDR3 plus reference TRBV7-2 and TRBJ2-1, the full variable domain is GAGVSQSPSNKVTEKGKDVELRCDPISGHTALYWYRQSLGQGLEFLIYFQGNSAPDKSGLPSDRFSAERTGGSVSTLTIQRTQQEDSAVYLCASSTSSYNEQFFGPGTRLTVL.